These 27 T cell receptor beta chains share one sample of origin, sequenced in a study of shared clonotypes between healthy human individuals (dated by TCRdb to 2020 to 2021). The library was obtained by the immunoSEQ multiplex PCR assay. Entries here come from immuneACCESS through TCRdb and include only in-frame sequences with V and J called. Some clones fail to appear in such tables; in the studies checked, an unresolved V gene covers under half of the shortfall, and the cause of the remainder is unknown. For this sample there are about 2.2 million clones; roughly 93% appear just once. The top ten clones comprise 1.5% to 2% of the sample. For the CD8 naive samples, CD45RO-negative cells were positively selected for CCR7, yielding a CD45RA+CCR7+ population from which TemRA cells were excluded. The sample was naive CD8+ T cells from PBMCs. The sample's cell subset or site label, in plain terms: CD45RA+CCR7+. These receptors came from a man aged 18 to 30 in good health. Some clones in this sample may be carry-over from other donors' samples.

This clone showed up just a few times. The same CDR3 also results from other DNA sequences found in this sample. This chain joins TRBV27 and TRBJ1-5; D perhaps matches TRBD1 (5 bases). The CDR3 runs to 16 residues. V was clipped by 5 bases and J by 0 bases, with 14 bases between them. Germline CDR1 and CDR2: MNHEY and SMNVEV (reference sequence). CDR3 region: CASSPSQGNSNQPQHF. The CDR3 nucleotides are TGTGCCAGCAGTCCGTCGCAGGGCAATAGCAATCAGCCCCAGCATTTT.

The rearrangement uses TRBV7-9 and TRBJ1-1; no reliable D call. V lost 3 bases to trimming and J lost 4 bases, with 12 bases between them. CDR3 length: 14 amino acids. The germline CDR1 and CDR2 sequences are SEHNR and FQNEAQ (reference sequence). The CDR3 DNA follows: TGTGCCAGCAGCTTTCAGCCTGTAGGCACTGAAGCTTTCTTT. Its translation: CASSFQPVGTEAFF. Variable domain in full (rest from reference TRBV7-9 and TRBJ1-1): DTGVSQNPRHKITKRGQNVTFRCDPISEHNRLYWYRQTLGQGPEFLTYFQNEAQLEKSRLLSDRFSAERPKGSFSTLEIQRTEQGDSAMYLCASSFQPVGTEAFFGQGTRLTVV.

The chain links TRBV5-1 to TRBJ1-1; 7 positions agree with TRBD1. The CDR3 has 15 amino acids. V was clipped by 7 bases and J by 3 bases; unmatched bases: 12. Per the germline V gene, CDR1 is SGHRS and CDR2 is YFSETQ. The CDR3 DNA reads TGCGCCAGCGCGCGTATGGACAGGTCGGACACTGAAGCTTTCTTT. This sequence encodes CASARMDRSDTEAFF.

The genes are TRBV30 and TRBJ2-1; no reliable D call. CDR1 and CDR2 (germline): GTSNPN, SVGIG (reference sequence). This CDR3 contains 12 residues. The V end was cut by 0 bases, the J end by 8 bases, with 8 bases between. CDR3 in DNA: TGTGCCTGGAGTGTACTCGATGATGAGCAGTTCTTC. It codes for CAWSVLDDEQFF.

V usage is TRBV28 and J usage is TRBJ1-1; no firm D call. Trimming cost V 6 bases and J 6 bases, with 11 bases left between them. Germline-derived CDR1 and CDR2 are MDHEN and SYDVKM. CDR3 length: 12 amino acids. As DNA, the CDR3 is TGTGCCAGCAGCCAACCGGGAGCTGAAGCTTTCTTT. The encoded protein is CASSQPGAEAFF. The full variable domain, with the rest looked up from reference TRBV28 and TRBJ1-1, is DVKVTQSSRYLVKRTGEKVFLECVQDMDHENMFWYRQDPGLGLRLIYFSYDVKMKEKGDIPEGYSVSREKKERFSLILESASTNQTSMYLCASSQPGAEAFFGQGTRLTVV.

The table lists this clone with a count of one. This sequence joins TRBV6-1 and TRBJ2-7; D gene ambiguous. Germline lookup yields CDR1 MNHNS and CDR2 SASEGT. The CDR3 has 14 amino acids. Trimming took 6 bases from V and 3 from J, leaving 15 bases between them. The CDR3 nucleotides read TGTGCCAGCAGCCACGATGCCACATACTACGAGCAGTACTTC. It specifies CASSHDATYYEQYF.

The chain uses TRBV27 and TRBJ1-4, with 8 nucleotides matching TRBD1. With 4 bases clipped from V and 6 bases from J, the junction kept 10 bases outside the gene matches. This CDR3 region has 16 residues. CDR1 is MNHEY and CDR2 is SMNVEV in the germline V gene (reference sequence). The CDR3 DNA follows: TGTGCCAGCAGTTCCCGGCGACAGGGGATGGATGAAAAACTGTTTTTT. Its protein product is CASSSRRQGMDEKLFF.

The genes are TRBV6-6 and TRBJ2-7; D is possibly TRBD1 (5 bases). The V and J ends lost 0 bases and 5 bases respectively, with 17 bases between them. The CDR3 spans 16 residues. Germline CDR1 and CDR2: MNHNY and SVGAGI (reference sequence). Here the CDR3 reads CASSYSNPGRDHEQYF. CDR3 coding DNA: TGTGCCAGCAGTTACTCGAACCCCGGCAGGGATCACGAGCAGTACTTC.

The chain recombines TRBV11-2 with TRBJ2-3; TRBD1 might be the D (7 bases). Germline-derived CDR1 and CDR2 are SGHAT and FQNNGV. CDR3 length: 16 residues. Trimming stripped 4 bases from V and 4 bases from J, with 18 bases between. CDR3 sequence: CASSSRGTEVPDTQYF. The CDR3 region has the DNA TGTGCCAGCAGCTCACGCGGGACAGAAGTGCCAGATACGCAGTATTTT.

This sequence joins TRBV6-1 and TRBJ1-3, with D hard to call. Germline loops: CDR1 MNHNS, CDR2 SASEGT. V lost 6 bases and J 0 bases, leaving 9 bases between the germline ends. The CDR3 is 14 residues long. The CDR3: CASRHRSSGNTIYF. The CDR3 coding sequence is TGTGCCAGCAGGCATAGGAGCTCTGGAAACACCATATATTTT.

The genes are TRBV7-8 and TRBJ2-7, with D perhaps assigned TRBD1 or TRBD2 (6 bases each). Germline V gene sequence: CDR1 SGHVS, CDR2 FQNEAQ. The CDR3 is 16 amino acids. The V end lost 0 bases, the J end lost 4 bases, and 16 bases lay between the germline ends. The CDR3: CASSLALRGAGYEQYF. CDR3 sequence (DNA): TGTGCCAGCAGCTTAGCGCTAAGGGGGGCCGGGTACGAGCAGTACTTC. The variable domain in full, completed from reference TRBV7-8 and TRBJ2-7, reads GAGVSQSPRYKVAKRGQDVALRCDPISGHVSLFWYQQALGQGPEFLTYFQNEAQLDKSGLPSDRFFAERPEGSVSTLKIQRTQQEDSAVYLCASSLALRGAGYEQYFGPGTRLTVT.

In nucleotides, the CDR3 is TGTGCCAGCAGTGCACAGGGTTCCTACGAGCAGTACTTC. Translated: CASSAQGSYEQYF. J is TRBJ2-7 and V is TRBV25-1, with D tentatively TRBD1 (6 bases). This CDR3 region has 13 residues. Between the trimmed V and J ends, which lost 4 bases and 1 base, there was a span of 8 bases. CDR1 and CDR2 from the germline V gene are MGHDK and SYGVNS.

J is TRBJ2-1 and V is TRBV4-3; D is perhaps TRBD1 or TRBD2 (6 bases each). The CDR3 runs to 15 residues. CDR1 is LGHNA and CDR2 is YSLEER in the germline V gene. V was cut by 0 bases and J by 4 bases, with 10 bases left in between. The CDR3 spells CASSQDQGRYNEQFF. CDR3 in DNA: TGCGCCAGCAGCCAAGACCAGGGGAGGTACAATGAGCAGTTCTTC.

The gene calls are TRBV7-9 and TRBJ2-5; D remains ambiguous. The CDR3 is 16 amino acids. From germline, CDR1 is SEHNR and CDR2 FQNEAQ (reference sequence). V dropped 2 bases and J dropped 0 bases, with 13 bases sitting between them. CDR3 bases: TGTGCCAGCAGCTTATCATCGGGTACCCACCAAGAGACCCAGTACTTC. It translates to CASSLSSGTHQETQYF.

The J gene is TRBJ1-1, the V gene TRBV10-2; possible D gene TRBD1, 5 bases. Germline CDR1 and CDR2: WSHSY and SAAADI. V was trimmed by 2 bases and J by 8 bases, leaving 12 bases between them. The CDR3 totals 13 residues. CDR3 sequence (DNA): TGCGCCAGCAGTGAGCGAGGGGACCCAGAAGCTTTCTTT. It is translated as CASSERGDPEAFF.

The V gene is TRBV6-1, the J gene TRBJ2-1, with D hard to call. Germline V gene data show CDR1 as MNHNS and CDR2 as SASEGT. Trimming took off 4 bases at V and 7 bases at J, with 14 bases between the two ends. The CDR3 is 14 residues long. CDR3 region: CASSGKVVANEQFF. In DNA, the CDR3 is TGTGCCAGCAGTGGAAAGGTCGTAGCAAATGAGCAGTTCTTC.

This chain uses TRBV7-2 with TRBJ2-2; D is perhaps TRBD2 (6 bases). The V gene lost 4 bases and the J gene lost 1 base, with 7 bases spanning the gap. The CDR3 has 14 residues. Germline CDR1 SGHTA, CDR2 FQGNSA. The DNA of the CDR3 is TGTGCCAGCAGCTCGCGGGAGAACACCGGGGAGCTGTTTTTT. Residues: CASSSRENTGELFF.

In this sample, this clone turned up once. This chain joins TRBV7-9 and TRBJ2-2; 10 nucleotides agree with TRBD2. Trimming took 6 bases from V and 0 from J; bases not matched to a gene: 7. CDR1 is SEHNR and CDR2 is FQNEAQ in the germline V gene (reference sequence). The CDR3 sequence is 17 residues long. The CDR3 is CASSLPTSGPNTGELFF. The CDR3 coding sequence is TGTGCCAGCAGTTTACCGACTAGCGGGCCGAACACCGGGGAGCTGTTTTTT.

To note about this clone: Additional DNA sequences in this sample encode the identical CDR3. This sequence joins TRBV27 and TRBJ1-5; D is possibly TRBD1 (5 bases). Trimming took 0 bases from V and 0 from J, leaving 9 bases between them. The CDR3 length is 16 residues. Germline V gives CDR1 MNHEY, CDR2 SMNVEV (reference sequence). The CDR3 spells CASSLSGQNSNQPQHF. The DNA of the CDR3 is TGTGCCAGCAGTTTATCGGGGCAGAATAGCAATCAGCCCCAGCATTTT.

This sequence joins TRBV19 and TRBJ1-2; D remains unclear. Germline CDR1 reads LNHDA; CDR2 reads SQIVND (reference sequence). This CDR3 is 12 amino acids long. V shed 6 bases and J shed 5 bases, with 10 bases lying between them. DNA for the CDR3: TGTGCCAGTAGATCGGGTATTTATGGCTACACCTTC. Protein sequence: CASRSGIYGYTF.

The chain uses TRBV30 and TRBJ2-7; D possibly uses TRBD1 or TRBD2 (5 bases each). This CDR3 spans 14 amino acids. CDR1 and CDR2 (germline): GTSNPN, SVGIG (reference sequence). With 4 bases removed from V and 4 bases from J, the gap between germline ends came to 17 bases. As DNA, the CDR3 is TGTGCCTGGAACAACCGGGACCACAATTACGAGCAGTACTTC. Its translation: CAWNNRDHNYEQYF.

The gene calls are TRBV10-3 and TRBJ2-7, with 9 bases aligning to TRBD2. The germline gives CDR1 ENHRY, CDR2 SYGVKD. This CDR3 spans 13 amino acids. Unmatched junction bases numbered 8, after V lost 8 bases and J lost 6 bases. CDR3 loop: CAIFDGRGGEQYF. DNA for the CDR3: TGTGCCATCTTCGACGGGCGGGGGGGCGAGCAGTACTTC.

This chain uses TRBV10-3 with TRBJ2-2, with 7 positions matching TRBD2. Trimming took 10 bases from V and 1 from J; bases not matched to a gene: 15. CDR3 size: 17 residues. CDR1 is ENHRY and CDR2 is SYGVKD in the germline V gene. The CDR3: CATTRPTGGLNTGELFF. Here the CDR3 DNA reads TGTGCCACCACCCGCCCTACGGGAGGCCTGAACACCGGGGAGCTGTTTTTT.

The CDR3 DNA sequence: TGTGCCAGCAGTGAAGGGCACAATGAGCAGTTCTTC. Encoded protein: CASSEGHNEQFF. The chain employs TRBV2 and TRBJ2-1; D remains unclear. V gave up 1 base and J gave up 5 bases, with 3 bases separating them. Germline CDR1 is SNHLY and CDR2 is FYNNEI. The CDR3 runs 12 residues.

The chain uses TRBV27 and TRBJ2-3; D uncertain. CDR3 length: 17 amino acids. V was pared by 2 bases and J by 1 base, with 16 bases between. The germline V gene has CDR1 MNHEY and CDR2 SMNVEV (reference sequence). The CDR3 loop is CASSLDPGLEGTDTQYF. The CDR3 coding sequence is TGTGCCAGCAGTTTAGACCCTGGTCTAGAAGGCACAGATACGCAGTATTTT.

V is TRBV9 and J is TRBJ2-2; 14 nucleotides line up with TRBD2. Germline CDR1 SGDLS, CDR2 YYNGEE. The CDR3 sequence is 21 residues long. The ends lost 3 bases at V and 6 bases at J; junction bases unmatched: 19. The CDR3 nucleotides read TGTGCCAGCAGCGCTCCGAGACTAGCGGGAGGGCGAAGTAGGCGGGCCGGGGAGCTGTTTTTT. This gives the protein CASSAPRLAGGRSRRAGELFF.

The rearrangement links TRBV27 to TRBJ1-5; D perhaps matches TRBD1 (6 bases). Germline values: CDR1 MNHEY, CDR2 SMNVEV (reference sequence). V was shortened by 4 bases and J by 2 bases, with 15 bases between the two germline ends. This CDR3 has 16 amino acids. In DNA form, the CDR3 reads TGTGCCAGCAGTTCACAGGGTCCTACGGGCAATCAGCCCCAGCATTTT. Its translation is CASSSQGPTGNQPQHF.